A selection of T cell receptor beta chains follows, all from one sample in a study of blood T cell repertoires in COVID-19. Produced via immunoSEQ multiplex PCR; TCRdb's table is partial and in-frame only. This table holds approximately 240,000 clones, nearly 85% found once. Material for sequencing was peripheral blood. All receptors derive from a woman younger than 45 with COVID-19, enrolled during active disease. Both conserved end residues are part of each CDR3. The D gene is left open where the match is weak. Expanded clones are given a class, and other clones once, few, many or no size at all.

V: TRBV6-2/TRBV6-3; D: -; J: TRBJ2-5; size: -; DNA: TGTGCCAGCAGTCCCCCTCTGGCGGGGGCCCAAGAGACCCAGTACTTC; CDR3: CASSPPLAGAQETQYF
V: TRBV5-1; D: TRBD2; J: TRBJ2-2; size: -; DNA: TGCGCCAGCAGCTCCGGGACTAGCGGGGGGGCCGGTTATCCCGGGGAGCTGTTTTTT; CDR3: CASSSGTSGGAGYPGELFF
V: TRBV4-3; D: TRBD2; J: TRBJ2-2; size: -; DNA: TGCGCCAGCAGCCAAGCGGGAGGAAACACCGGGGAGCTGTTTTTT; CDR3: CASSQAGGNTGELFF
V: TRBV27; D: -; J: TRBJ2-7; size: -; DNA: TGTGCCAGCAGTCGGAACCCGGACAGCTCCTACGAGCAGTACTTC; CDR3: CASSRNPDSSYEQYF
V: TRBV9; D: TRBD2; J: TRBJ2-1; size: -; DNA: TGTGCCAGCAGCGTACCTAAGATAGCGGGAGAAAACTACAATGAGCAGTTCTTC; CDR3: CASSVPKIAGENYNEQFF
V: TRBV27; D: -; J: TRBJ2-7; size: -; DNA: TGTGCCAGCAGTTTTACAGGTGCCTCCTACGAGCAGTACTTC; CDR3: CASSFTGASYEQYF
V: TRBV2; D: TRBD1; J: TRBJ2-7; size: -; DNA: TGTGCCAGCAGTGAGGGACAGGGGGTCTCCTACGAGCAGTACTTC; CDR3: CASSEGQGVSYEQYF
V: TRBV6-4; D: -; J: TRBJ2-1; size: -; DNA: TGTGCCAGCAGTGAAGCTTCTAGTACTGAGCAGTTCTTC; CDR3: CASSEASSTEQFF
V: TRBV6-6; D: TRBD1; J: TRBJ2-7; size: -; DNA: TGTGCCAGCACACCTACGGGGACAGGGCACGACGAGCAGTACTTC; CDR3: CASTPTGTGHDEQYF
V: TRBV2; D: TRBD1; J: TRBJ1-1; size: few; DNA: TGTGCCAGCGACAGGGGCCCGGACACTGAAGCTTTCTTT; CDR3: CASDRGPDTEAFF
V: TRBV7-8; D: -; J: TRBJ1-3; size: -; DNA: TGTGCCAGCAGCTTAGTTCTCAGCGCTGACTCTGGAAACACCATATATTTT; CDR3: CASSLVLSADSGNTIYF
V: TRBV25-1; D: -; J: TRBJ2-7; size: -; DNA: TGTGCCAGCAGTGAATCCGTGCAGGGTGGAGAGCAGTACTTC; CDR3: CASSESVQGGEQYF
V: TRBV5-1; D: TRBD1; J: TRBJ1-1; size: -; DNA: TGCGCCAGCAGCAAACAGGGGGTGGTACTCACTGAAGCTTTCTTT; CDR3: CASSKQGVVLTEAFF
V: TRBV3-1/TRBV3-2; D: TRBD2; J: TRBJ2-6; size: -; DNA: TGTGCCAGCGGGAGGGGAGGTCCAGGGGCCAACGTCCTGACTTTC; CDR3: CASGRGGPGANVLTF
V: TRBV10-3; D: TRBD1; J: TRBJ1-3; size: -; DNA: TGTGCCATCGGGACAGGGGACTTCTCTGGAAACACCATATATTTT; CDR3: CAIGTGDFSGNTIYF
V: TRBV30; D: TRBD2; J: TRBJ2-2; size: -; DNA: TGTGCCTGGGAAAGACTAGCCGGCACCGGGGAGCTGTTTTTT; CDR3: CAWERLAGTGELFF
V: TRBV3-1/TRBV3-2; D: TRBD1; J: TRBJ1-3; size: many; DNA: TGTGCCAGCAGCAGCCGGGACAGCTCTGGAAACACCATATATTTT; CDR3: CASSSRDSSGNTIYF
V: TRBV11-3; D: -; J: TRBJ1-5; size: -; DNA: TGTGCCAGCAGCTTAGTAGGATCCAGGGAGGGGTGGAATCAGCCCCAGCATTTT; CDR3: CASSLVGSREGWNQPQHF
V: TRBV6-2/TRBV6-3; D: -; J: TRBJ1-1; size: once; DNA: TGTGCCAGCAGTCCCTCTTTAATGGGAGGGGTAAGGGCTTTCTTT; CDR3: CASSPSLMGGVRAFF
V: TRBV29-1; D: -; J: TRBJ2-7; size: -; DNA: TGCAGCGTTTCAACGAGCTACGAGCAGTACTTC; CDR3: CSVSTSYEQYF
V: TRBV27; D: TRBD1; J: TRBJ1-2; size: -; DNA: TGTGCCAGCAGTTTATACGGCGGGACAGAAAACTATGGCTACACCTTC; CDR3: CASSLYGGTENYGYTF
V: TRBV6-2/TRBV6-3; D: TRBD2; J: TRBJ2-1; size: -; DNA: TGTGCCAGCAGTTACGGGGTAGCGGGAGGGTTAAGCTCCTACAATGAGCAGTTCTTC; CDR3: CASSYGVAGGLSSYNEQFF
V: TRBV10-3; D: TRBD1; J: TRBJ1-2; size: few; DNA: TGTGCCATCAGTGGGACAGGGGGCTATGGCTACACCTTC; CDR3: CAISGTGGYGYTF
V: TRBV11-2; D: -; J: TRBJ1-2; size: -; DNA: TGTGCCAGCAGCCCCGCTGGGGCAGGCGCCTATGGCTACACCTTC; CDR3: CASSPAGAGAYGYTF
V: TRBV28; D: TRBD1; J: TRBJ2-2; size: -; DNA: TGTGCCAGCACTCAGACAGGGCGGACCGGGGAGCTGTTTTTT; CDR3: CASTQTGRTGELFF
V: TRBV4-3; D: TRBD2; J: TRBJ2-5; size: -; DNA: TGCGCCAGCAGCCAAGATCTTCGGGGGGAAGAGACCCAGTACTTC; CDR3: CASSQDLRGEETQYF
V: TRBV2; D: -; J: TRBJ2-4; size: -; DNA: TGTGCCAGCAGTGAGAGGGAGGTGGGAAACATTCAGTACTTC; CDR3: CASSEREVGNIQYF
V: TRBV2; D: TRBD2; J: TRBJ2-5; size: -; DNA: TGTGCCAGCAGGGGGGACTACCGCCAAGAGACCCAGTACTTC; CDR3: CASRGDYRQETQYF
V: TRBV27; D: TRBD1; J: TRBJ2-3; size: -; DNA: TGCGCCACGGGACAGGGGGCGACCCCAGATACGCAGTATTTT; CDR3: CATGQGATPDTQYF
V: TRBV18; D: -; J: TRBJ2-7; size: -; DNA: TGTGCCAGCTCACCAGAGGGGGTAATAACCTACGAGCAGTACTTC; CDR3: CASSPEGVITYEQYF
V: TRBV11-3; D: TRBD1; J: TRBJ2-5; size: -; DNA: TGTGCCAGCAGCATGCAGGGGGCAGAGACCCAGTACTTC; CDR3: CASSMQGAETQYF
V: TRBV6-5; D: -; J: TRBJ1-1; size: -; DNA: TGTGCCAGCAAACCCCTACCAGGAAAAGCTTTCTTT; CDR3: CASKPLPGKAFF
V: TRBV25-1; D: TRBD1; J: TRBJ1-6; size: once; DNA: TGTGCCAGCAGTAGTCCAGGGGGGAATTCACCCCTCCACTTT; CDR3: CASSSPGGNSPLHF
V: TRBV5-5; D: -; J: TRBJ2-2; size: -; DNA: TGTGCCAGCAGCCCCTATTCAGGGGACCTCGTAACCAACACCGGGGAGCTGTTTTTT; CDR3: CASSPYSGDLVTNTGELFF
V: TRBV6-5; D: -; J: TRBJ2-7; size: -; DNA: TGTGCCAGCAGTTACTCTAGAGGGTCCTACGAGCAGTACTTC; CDR3: CASSYSRGSYEQYF
V: TRBV11-2; D: TRBD2; J: TRBJ2-7; size: -; DNA: TGTGCCAGCAGCTTTAGGTGGAATTCTGGAGGGGAGGGGCTCGAGCAGTACTTC; CDR3: CASSFRWNSGGEGLEQYF
V: TRBV27; D: -; J: TRBJ2-6; size: -; DNA: TGTGCCAGCAGTTTATTATACCGACAGGCTACTAGCTCTGGGGCCAACGTCCTGACTTTC; CDR3: CASSLLYRQATSSGANVLTF
V: TRBV5-5; D: TRBD2; J: TRBJ2-3; size: -; DNA: TGTGCCAGCAGCACGGGACTAGCGGGATGGGCAGATACGCAGTATTTT; CDR3: CASSTGLAGWADTQYF
V: TRBV27; D: TRBD2; J: TRBJ2-1; size: few; DNA: TGTGCCAGCAGTTTAGGGCGGGGGGGCTACAATGAGCAGTTCTTC; CDR3: CASSLGRGGYNEQFF
V: TRBV9; D: TRBD2; J: TRBJ2-7; size: -; DNA: TGTGCCAGCAGCGTAGGGACTAGCGGCTCCTACGAGCAGTACTTC; CDR3: CASSVGTSGSYEQYF
V: TRBV5-3; D: TRBD1; J: TRBJ2-6; size: -; DNA: TGTGCCAGAAGCCCGACAGGGAAAGGGCCGTCCGGGGCCAACGTCCTGACTTTC; CDR3: CARSPTGKGPSGANVLTF
V: TRBV5-1; D: TRBD1; J: TRBJ2-7; size: -; DNA: TGCGCCAGCGCCCGCACGACAGGGTCCTACGAGCAGTACTTC; CDR3: CASARTTGSYEQYF
V: TRBV27; D: TRBD2; J: TRBJ2-3; size: -; DNA: TGTGCCAGCAGTACCGGGACTACGGATACGCAGTATTTT; CDR3: CASSTGTTDTQYF